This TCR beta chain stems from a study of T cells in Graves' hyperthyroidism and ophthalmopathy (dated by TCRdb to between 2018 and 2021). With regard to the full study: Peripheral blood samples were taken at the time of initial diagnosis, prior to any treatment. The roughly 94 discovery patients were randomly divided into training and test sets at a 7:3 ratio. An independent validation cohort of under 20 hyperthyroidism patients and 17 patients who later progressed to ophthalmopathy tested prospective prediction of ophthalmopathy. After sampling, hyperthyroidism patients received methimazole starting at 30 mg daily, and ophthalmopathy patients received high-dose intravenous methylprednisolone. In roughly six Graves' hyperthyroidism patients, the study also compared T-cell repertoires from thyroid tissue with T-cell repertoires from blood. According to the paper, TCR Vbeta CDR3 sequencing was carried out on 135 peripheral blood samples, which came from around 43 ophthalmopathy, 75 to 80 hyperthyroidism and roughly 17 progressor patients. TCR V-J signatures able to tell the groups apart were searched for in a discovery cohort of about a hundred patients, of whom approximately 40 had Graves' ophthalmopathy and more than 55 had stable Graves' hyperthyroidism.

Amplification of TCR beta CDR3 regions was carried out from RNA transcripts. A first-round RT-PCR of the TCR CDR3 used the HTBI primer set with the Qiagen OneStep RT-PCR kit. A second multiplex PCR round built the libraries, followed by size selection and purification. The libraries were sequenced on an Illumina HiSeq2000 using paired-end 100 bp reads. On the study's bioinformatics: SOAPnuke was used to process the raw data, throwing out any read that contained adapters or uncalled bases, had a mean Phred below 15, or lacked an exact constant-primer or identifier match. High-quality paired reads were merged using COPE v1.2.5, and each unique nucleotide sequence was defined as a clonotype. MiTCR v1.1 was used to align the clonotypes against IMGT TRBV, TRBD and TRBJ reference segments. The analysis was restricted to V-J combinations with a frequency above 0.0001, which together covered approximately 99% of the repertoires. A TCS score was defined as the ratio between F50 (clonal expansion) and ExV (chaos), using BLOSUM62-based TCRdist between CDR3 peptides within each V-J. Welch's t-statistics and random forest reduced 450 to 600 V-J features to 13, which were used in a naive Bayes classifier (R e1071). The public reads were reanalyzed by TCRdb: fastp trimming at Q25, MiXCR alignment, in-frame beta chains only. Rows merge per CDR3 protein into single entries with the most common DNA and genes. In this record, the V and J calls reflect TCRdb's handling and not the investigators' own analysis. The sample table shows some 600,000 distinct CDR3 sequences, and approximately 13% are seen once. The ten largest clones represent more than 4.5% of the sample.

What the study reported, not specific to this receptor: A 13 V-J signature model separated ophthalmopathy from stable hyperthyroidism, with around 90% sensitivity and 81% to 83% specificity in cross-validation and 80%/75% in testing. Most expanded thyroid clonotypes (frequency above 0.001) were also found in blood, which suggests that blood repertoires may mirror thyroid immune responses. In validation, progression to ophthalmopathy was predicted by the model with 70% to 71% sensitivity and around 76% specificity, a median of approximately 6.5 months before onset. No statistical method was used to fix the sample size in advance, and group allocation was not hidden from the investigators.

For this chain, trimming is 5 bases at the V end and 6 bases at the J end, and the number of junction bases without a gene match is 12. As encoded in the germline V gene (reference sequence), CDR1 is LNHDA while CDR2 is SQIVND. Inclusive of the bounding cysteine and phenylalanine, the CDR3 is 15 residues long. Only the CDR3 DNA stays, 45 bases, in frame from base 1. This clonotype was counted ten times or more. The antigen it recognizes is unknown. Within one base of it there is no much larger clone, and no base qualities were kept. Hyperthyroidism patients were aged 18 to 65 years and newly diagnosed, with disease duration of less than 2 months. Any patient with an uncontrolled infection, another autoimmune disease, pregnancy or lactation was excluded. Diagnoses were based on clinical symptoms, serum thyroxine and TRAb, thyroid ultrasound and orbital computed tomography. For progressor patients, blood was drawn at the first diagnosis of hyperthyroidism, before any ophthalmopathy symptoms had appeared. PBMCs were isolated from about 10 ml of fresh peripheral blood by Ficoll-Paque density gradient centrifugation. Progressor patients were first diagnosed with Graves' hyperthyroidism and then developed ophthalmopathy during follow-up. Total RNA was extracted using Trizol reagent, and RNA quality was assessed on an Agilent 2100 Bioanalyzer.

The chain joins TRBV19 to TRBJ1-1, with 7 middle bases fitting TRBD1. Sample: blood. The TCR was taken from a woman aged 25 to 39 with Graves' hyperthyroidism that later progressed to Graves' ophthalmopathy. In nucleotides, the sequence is TGTGCCAGTAGTTCGAGGGACAGAGGGGTCCCTGAAGCTTTCTTT. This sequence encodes CASSSRDRGVPEAFF.